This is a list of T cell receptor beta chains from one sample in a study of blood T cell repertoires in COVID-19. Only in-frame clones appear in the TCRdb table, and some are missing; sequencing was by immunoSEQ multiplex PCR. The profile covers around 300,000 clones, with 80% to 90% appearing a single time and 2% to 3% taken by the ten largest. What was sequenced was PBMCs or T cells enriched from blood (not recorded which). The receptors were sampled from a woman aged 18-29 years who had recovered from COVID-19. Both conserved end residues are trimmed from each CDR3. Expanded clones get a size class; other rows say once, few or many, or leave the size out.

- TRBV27 ASSLRGLNSPLH
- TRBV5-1 ASSLAGDTQY
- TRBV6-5 ASSGGAMVWY
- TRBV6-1 ASSEIWTGGATNEKLF
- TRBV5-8 ASSLGFQVTNTEAF
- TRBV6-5 ASSSYGQGRETF
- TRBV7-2 ASSYYPGQGFYEQY
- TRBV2 ASSEFADTQY
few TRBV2 ASSGRQLNQPQH
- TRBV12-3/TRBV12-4 ASSLFANYGYT
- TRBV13 ASSVQGDTEAF
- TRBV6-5 ASSIRGTYGYT